The 12 T cell receptor beta chains below come from one sample, sequenced in a study of blood T cell repertoires in COVID-19. Only in-frame clones appear in the TCRdb table, and some are missing; sequencing was by immunoSEQ multiplex PCR. This sample has some 260,000 clones, with about 90% found just once. Sequencing was done on a sample of peripheral blood. These receptors came from a woman aged 70-85 years with COVID-19, enrolled during active disease.

The chain links TRBV5-6 to TRBJ2-7, with TRBD2 matching 8 bases. The CDR3 covers 15 residues. Trimming cost V 4 bases and J 4 bases; bases outside gene matches: 10. Germline V gene lookup returns CDR1 SGHDT and CDR2 YYEEEE. The CDR3 reads CASSPGTSPGYEQYF. The CDR3 DNA is TGTGCCAGCAGCCCCGGGACTAGTCCTGGTTACGAGCAGTACTTC.

This chain uses TRBV28 with TRBJ2-1; 8 bases are a match to TRBD1. This CDR3 is 14 amino acids long. V was clipped by 9 bases and J by 4 bases; unmatched bases: 8. CDR1 is MDHEN and CDR2 is SYDVKM in the germline V gene. DNA for the CDR3: TGTGCCAGAGGGACAGGACCCCGATACAATGAGCAGTTCTTC. Amino acid sequence: CARGTGPRYNEQFF.

The chain combines TRBV7-6 with TRBJ2-3, with 12 bases aligning to TRBD1. This CDR3 is 16 amino acids long. V was pared by 5 bases and J by 5 bases, with 8 bases of the junction left unmatched. Germline V CDR1 and CDR2: SGHVS, FNYEAQ. CDR3 nucleotides: TGTGCCAGCAGCACCCGGGACAGGGGGCTTGAAGATACGCAGTATTTT. It codes for CASSTRDRGLEDTQYF.

The genes are TRBV3-1 (or the pseudogene TRBV3-2) and TRBJ1-3, with 10 bases lining up with TRBD1. CDR3 length: 13 residues. The germline CDR1 and CDR2 sequences are LGHDT and YNNKEL (reference sequence). V lost 10 bases to trimming and J lost 2 bases; unmatched junction nucleotides: 2. CDR3 in DNA: TGTGCCACGACAGGGGGCCCTGGAAACACCATATATTTT. Protein product: CATTGGPGNTIYF.

The chain couples TRBV5-6 to TRBJ1-2; the D gene is possibly TRBD1 (5 bases). Germline V lookup: CDR1 SGHDT, CDR2 YYEEEE. Trimming took 0 bases from V and 4 from J, leaving 13 bases between them. This CDR3 is 15 amino acids long. The CDR3 reads CASSLVSGSGYGYTF. DNA for the CDR3: TGTGCCAGCAGCTTGGTTTCAGGGTCCGGCTATGGCTACACCTTC. The full variable domain, completed using reference TRBV5-6 and TRBJ1-2, is DAGVTQSPTHLIKTRGQQVTLRCSPKSGHDTVSWYQQALGQGPQFIFQYYEEEERQRGNFPDRFSGHQFPNYSSELNVNALLLGDSALYLCASSLVSGSGYGYTFGSGTRLTVV.

The chain joins TRBV12-3 or TRBV12-4 to TRBJ2-5; D not resolved. V was shortened by 4 bases and J by 3 bases, with 3 bases between the two germline ends. The CDR3 length is 11 residues. Written as DNA, the CDR3 is TGTGCCAGCAGTTACAAAGAGACCCAGTACTTC. Protein sequence: CASSYKETQYF.

In DNA form, the CDR3 reads TGCGCCAGCAGCCTACTAGCGGTCAGCACAGATACGCAGTATTTT. Its translation: CASSLLAVSTDTQYF. The chain couples TRBV4-1 to TRBJ2-3, with 8 bases aligning to TRBD2. With V trimmed by 4 bases and J by 0 bases, 3 bases remained unmatched. This CDR3 comprises 15 residues. Germline CDR1 MGHRA, CDR2 YSYEKL.

The rearrangement uses TRBV11-3 and TRBJ1-1; possible D gene TRBD1, 5 bases. The CDR3 has 15 residues. Germline V gene lookup returns CDR1 SGHNT and CDR2 YENEEA. Trimming removed 5 bases from V and 1 base from J, with 14 bases in between. CDR3 sequence: CASSAGGHRNTEAFF. The CDR3 region has the DNA TGTGCCAGCAGCGCTGGCGGACACCGGAACACTGAAGCTTTCTTT.

The chain carries TRBV10-3 and TRBJ2-7, with 15 positions matching TRBD2. Germline V lookup: CDR1 ENHRY, CDR2 SYGVKD. J lost 4 bases, V lost 6 bases, and 10 bases had no gene match. This CDR3 is 17 amino acids long. CDR3 amino acids: CAIRGLAGGSKKYEQYF. The CDR3 region has the DNA TGTGCCATCAGGGGACTAGCGGGAGGCTCGAAGAAATACGAGCAGTACTTC.

This chain links TRBV18 with TRBJ1-3, with a weak D call TRBD1 (6 bases). Germline assignment: CDR1 KGHSH and CDR2 LQKENI. The germline V and J ends were trimmed by 4 bases and 1 base, with 11 bases remaining between them. The CDR3 runs to 15 residues. CDR3 DNA sequence: TGTGCCAGCTCACAGAAGCAGGGGTCTGGAAACACCATATATTTT. Translation gives CASSQKQGSGNTIYF.

The rearrangement links TRBV7-6 to TRBJ2-7; tentative D call: TRBD2 (5 bases). Germline CDR1 and CDR2: SGHVS and FNYEAQ. Trimming removed 3 bases at V and 3 bases at J, with 12 bases between. The CDR3 runs to 14 residues. As DNA, the CDR3 is TGTGCCAGCAGCTTTTCGGGATCAAGCTACGAGCAGTACTTC. Translation gives CASSFSGSSYEQYF.

This clone was seen a few times. The chain is built from TRBV6-1 and TRBJ1-5; no firm D call. The V end lost 3 bases, the J end lost 1 base, and 13 bases lay between the germline ends. Germline V gives CDR1 MNHNS, CDR2 SASEGT. This CDR3 region has 16 residues. CDR3 sequence (DNA): TGTGCCAGCAGTGAGTCGGGAAAACCAAGCAATCAGCCCCAGCATTTT. It yields the protein CASSESGKPSNQPQHF.